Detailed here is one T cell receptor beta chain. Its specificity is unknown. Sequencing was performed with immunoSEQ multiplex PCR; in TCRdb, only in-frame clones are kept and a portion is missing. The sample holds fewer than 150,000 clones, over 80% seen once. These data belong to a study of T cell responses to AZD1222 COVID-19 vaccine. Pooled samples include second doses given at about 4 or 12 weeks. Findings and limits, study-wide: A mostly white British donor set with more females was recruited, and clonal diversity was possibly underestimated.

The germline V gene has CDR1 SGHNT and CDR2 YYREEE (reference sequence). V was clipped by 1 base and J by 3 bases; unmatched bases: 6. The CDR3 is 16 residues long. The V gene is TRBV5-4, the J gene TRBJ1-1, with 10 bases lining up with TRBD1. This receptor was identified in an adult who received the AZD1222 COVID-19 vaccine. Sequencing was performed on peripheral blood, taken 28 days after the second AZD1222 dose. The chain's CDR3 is CASSLRDRGRYTEAFF. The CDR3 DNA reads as TGTGCCAGCAGCTTGCGGGACAGGGGAAGGTACACTGAAGCTTTCTTT.